Sequencing of this TCR beta chain was carried out in a study of cytomegalovirus exposure and HLA in healthy donors. Study outcomes and limitations: Specific recognition of CMV antigens was confirmed in vitro for a few chains (all CMV-associated).

V lost 4 bases to trimming and J lost 5 bases, with 20 bases between them. The germline CDR1 and CDR2 sequences are SGHDN and FVKESK. The CDR3 has 16 amino acids. Some clones are missing from TCRdb's copy, which holds only in-frame ones; the method was immunoSEQ multiplex PCR. The sample carries some 330,000 clones, around 86% recorded once. This clone was counted between two and nine times. Its antigen is as yet unknown. The chain joins TRBV14 to TRBJ1-1, with no clear D. The TCR sequence derives from a young woman in good health and CMV-seronegative. Specimen: PBMCs. CDR3 DNA: TGTGCCAGCAGCCTGAGATCACATCTGGAGGTAACTGAAGCTTTCTTT. It codes for CASSLRSHLEVTEAFF.